The 18 T cell receptor beta chains below come from one sample, sequenced in a study of beta chain features in type 1 diabetes. Investigators reverse transcribed all isolated RNA, so they sequenced expressed TCRB transcripts. Repertoires were generated with immunoSEQ multiplex PCR, while TCRdb's copy carries only in-frame clones and drops some. The sample holds 150,000 to 160,000 clones; more than 9.5% are singletons and the top ten take about 2.1%. The sequenced material came from central memory CD4+ T cells from blood. Source of these receptors: a man aged 18 to 30 in good health.

This clone turned up a few times. The chain is built from TRBV29-1 and TRBJ2-3; no firm D call. V lost 8 bases, J lost 1 base, and 13 bases lay in between. Germline V CDR1 and CDR2: SQVTM, ANQGSEA. The CDR3 runs 13 residues. Here the CDR3 DNA reads TGCAGCTCATCTGGTCCTGGCACAGATACGCAGTATTTT. This codes for CSSSGPGTDTQYF.

Notes on this clone: This sample also contains other DNA sequences that code for the same CDR3. CDR3 DNA: TGCGCCAGCAGCCAAGAAGTGTCTAGCGGGGGAGCAGATACGCAGTATTTT. Its translation is CASSQEVSSGGADTQYF. The chain couples TRBV4-3 to TRBJ2-3; 10 nucleotides match TRBD2. CDR1 is LGHNA, CDR2 YSLEER, per germline. CDR3 length: 17 residues. J was trimmed by 4 bases and V by 0 bases; bases with no gene match: 7.

This clone has a count of ten or more. V and J are TRBV4-2 and TRBJ1-2, with D perhaps TRBD1 (5 bases). Per germline, CDR1 LGHNA and CDR2 YNFKEQ. The CDR3 length is 14 residues. V was pared by 1 base and J by 8 bases, with 14 bases between. The CDR3 here is CASSQVTRAEGYTF. DNA of the CDR3: TGTGCCAGCAGCCAAGTGACCAGGGCAGAGGGCTACACCTTC.

A few counts support this clone. J is TRBJ2-5 and V is TRBV30, with a tentative D call TRBD1 (5 bases). Germline V gene data show CDR1 as GTSNPN and CDR2 as SVGIG (reference sequence). The V end was cut by 2 bases, the J end by 2 bases, with 18 bases between. The CDR3 has 16 residues. The CDR3 protein is CAWSRLGHTSQETQYF. The DNA of the CDR3 is TGTGCCTGGAGTAGGTTGGGGCACACATCTCAAGAGACCCAGTACTTC.

This clone turned up a few times. V gene TRBV2 combines with J gene TRBJ2-5; TRBD2 is a possible D gene (6 bases). Trimming shortened V by 5 bases and J by 2 bases, and 9 bases separated the two germline ends. The CDR3 has 13 amino acids. Germline values: CDR1 SNHLY, CDR2 FYNNEI. CDR3 nucleotides: TGTGCCAGCAGTCGGGACTCTCAAGAGACCCAGTACTTC. Translating gives CASSRDSQETQYF.

This clone was observed a few times. This sequence joins TRBV6-5 and TRBJ2-1; D unresolved. The CDR3 contains 14 residues. Germline V gene sequence: CDR1 MNHEY, CDR2 SVGAGI. V was cut by 2 bases and J by 6 bases, with 11 bases left in between. CDR3 sequence: CASSYGKGSNEQFF. CDR3 in DNA: TGTGCCAGCAGTTACGGGAAGGGCAGCAATGAGCAGTTCTTC.

The chain has TRBV5-1 and TRBJ2-3; tentatively, D is TRBD1 (6 bases). This CDR3 spans 15 amino acids. CDR1 is SGHRS, CDR2 YFSETQ, per germline. V was cut by 5 bases and J by 6 bases, with 19 bases left in between. The CDR3 sequence is CASSRIQGSADTQYF. The CDR3 bases are TGCGCCAGCAGTAGAATCCAGGGGTCAGCGGATACGCAGTATTTT.

CDR3 DNA sequence: TGTGCCAGCAGCTTAAGCGCCTCGCGAACCTACGAGCAGTACTTC. It translates to CASSLSASRTYEQYF. The chain uses TRBV7-2 and TRBJ2-7, with no clear D. This CDR3 contains 15 residues. Trimming took 2 bases from V and 2 from J, leaving 13 bases between them. Germline V CDR1 and CDR2: SGHTA, FQGNSA.

The CDR3 loop reads CASSLEGQGRRTDTQYF. As DNA, the CDR3 is TGCGCCAGCAGCTTGGAGGGACAGGGAAGGAGGACAGATACGCAGTATTTT. The chain has TRBV5-1 and TRBJ2-3; 9 nucleotides line up with TRBD1. V was clipped by 0 bases and J by 3 bases; unmatched bases: 8. There are 17 residues in the CDR3. Per germline, CDR1 SGHRS and CDR2 YFSETQ.

The chain joins TRBV9 to TRBJ2-5; D may be TRBD1 (6 bases). V was clipped by 0 bases and J by 4 bases, with 19 bases between them. The CDR3 sequence is 17 residues long. CDR1 is SGDLS, CDR2 YYNGEE, per germline. The CDR3: CASSVGGKDRRRETQYF. CDR3 sequence (DNA): TGTGCCAGCAGCGTAGGGGGCAAGGACAGAAGGAGAGAGACCCAGTACTTC. The complete variable domain, with remaining parts taken from reference TRBV9 and TRBJ2-5, reads DSGVTQTPKHLITATGQRVTLRCSPRSGDLSVYWYQQSLDQGLQFLIQYYNGEERAKGNILERFSAQQFPDLHSELNLSSLELGDSALYFCASSVGGKDRRRETQYFGPGTRLLVL.

The sample holds a few counts of this clone. The rearrangement uses TRBV15 and TRBJ2-7; a weak D match, TRBD1 (6 bases). The CDR3 runs to 11 residues. With 4 bases removed from V and 8 bases from J, the gap between germline ends came to 9 bases. From germline, CDR1 is LNHNV and CDR2 YYDKDF (reference sequence). This CDR3 reads CATSTGDKQYF. The CDR3 DNA is TGTGCCACCAGCACTGGGGACAAGCAGTACTTC.

This clone has a count of ten or more. The CDR3 is CASKRRTSGQETQYF. The DNA for the CDR3 is TGTGCCAGCAAGAGGAGGACTAGCGGACAAGAGACCCAGTACTTC. V is TRBV6-5 and J is TRBJ2-5, with 10 positions matching TRBD2. Germline trimming cut 7 bases from V and 2 bases from J; bases unmatched to any gene: 7. This CDR3 is built from 15 residues. The germline V gene has CDR1 MNHEY and CDR2 SVGAGI.

The gene calls are TRBV5-6 and TRBJ2-7; D gene uncertain. V was cut by 0 bases and J by 5 bases, with 12 bases left in between. From germline, CDR1 is SGHDT and CDR2 YYEEEE. This CDR3 spans 14 amino acids. CDR3 bases: TGTGCCAGCAGCTTGGTTTTCGATGGGGACGAGCAGTACTTC. It yields the protein CASSLVFDGDEQYF.

In this sample, this clone turned up a few times. This chain connects TRBV30 to TRBJ2-5, with 9 nucleotides matching TRBD1. With 5 bases clipped from V and 2 bases from J, the junction kept 6 bases outside the gene matches. The CDR3 contains 14 residues. CDR1 and CDR2 from the germline V gene are GTSNPN and SVGIG (reference sequence). CDR3 DNA: TGTGCCTGGGGACGCGACAGGGGGCAAGAGACCCAGTACTTC. Amino acids: CAWGRDRGQETQYF.

J is TRBJ2-2 and V is TRBV7-7; tentative D call: TRBD2 (6 bases). Germline assignment: CDR1 SSHAT and CDR2 FNYEAQ (reference sequence). The CDR3 consists of 14 residues. CDR3 coding DNA: TGTGCTAGCCGCCGCGGGACGAACACCGGGGAGCTGTTTTTT. Its translation is CASRRGTNTGELFF.

V gene TRBV7-3 combines with J gene TRBJ1-6; D remains unclear. V was clipped by 5 bases and J by 9 bases, with 11 bases between them. Germline CDR1 is SGHTA and CDR2 is FQGTGA. The CDR3 has 13 amino acids. Here the CDR3 DNA reads TGTGCCAGCAGCCCGGGAGTCCGTTCACCCCTCCACTTT. Translated: CASSPGVRSPLHF.

V gene TRBV5-1 combines with J gene TRBJ1-1; 8 nucleotides line up with TRBD1. CDR1 is SGHRS and CDR2 is YFSETQ in the germline V gene. CDR3 length: 14 residues. The J segment lost 2 bases and the V segment lost 4 bases, leaving 4 bases of the junction unmatched. CDR3 sequence reads: CASSEGTGNTEAFF. The CDR3 bases are TGCGCCAGCAGCGAAGGGACAGGCAACACTGAAGCTTTCTTT.

This chain links TRBV5-1 with TRBJ1-1; D unclear. Trimming took off 3 bases at V and 1 base at J, with 13 bases between the two ends. The CDR3 extends over 15 amino acids. CDR1 SGHRS and CDR2 YFSETQ come from the germline V gene. Written as DNA, the CDR3 is TGCGCCAGCAGCTCCCTATTACAAGCGAACACTGAAGCTTTCTTT. Its protein is CASSSLLQANTEAFF.